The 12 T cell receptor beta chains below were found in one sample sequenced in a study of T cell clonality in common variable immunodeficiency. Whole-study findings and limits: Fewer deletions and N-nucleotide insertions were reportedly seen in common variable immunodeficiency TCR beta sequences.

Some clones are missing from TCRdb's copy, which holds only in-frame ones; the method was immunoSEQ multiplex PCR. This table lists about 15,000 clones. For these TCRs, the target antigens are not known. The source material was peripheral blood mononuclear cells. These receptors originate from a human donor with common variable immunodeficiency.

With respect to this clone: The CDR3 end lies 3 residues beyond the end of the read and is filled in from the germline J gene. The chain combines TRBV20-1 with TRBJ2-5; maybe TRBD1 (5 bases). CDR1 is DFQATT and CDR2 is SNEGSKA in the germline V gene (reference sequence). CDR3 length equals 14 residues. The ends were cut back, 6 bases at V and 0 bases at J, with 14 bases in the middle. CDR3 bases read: TGCAGTGCCGGAAATCCAGGGAACCAAGAGACC. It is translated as CSAGNPGNQET. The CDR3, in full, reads CSAGNPGNQETQYF.

The CDR3 DNA, read in part, is TGTGCCAGCAGCAAGGGACAGGGGGAAAAA. This gives the protein CASSKGQGEK. From start to end, the CDR3 is CASSKGQGEKLFF. The chain is built from TRBV7-9 and TRBJ1-4; 10 bases line up with TRBD1. The read terminates 3 residues before the CDR3 end, so the remaining end is supplied by the germline J gene. The CDR3 consists of 13 residues. Germline values: CDR1 SEHNR, CDR2 FQNEAQ (reference sequence). J was trimmed by 8 bases and V by 5 bases; bases with no gene match: 2.

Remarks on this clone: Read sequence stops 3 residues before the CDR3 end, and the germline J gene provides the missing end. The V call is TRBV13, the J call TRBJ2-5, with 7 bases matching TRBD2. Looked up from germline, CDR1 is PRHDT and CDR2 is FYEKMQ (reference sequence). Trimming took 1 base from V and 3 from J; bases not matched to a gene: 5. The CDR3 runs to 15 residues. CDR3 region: CASSLVGDYEETQYF. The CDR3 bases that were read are TGTGCCAGCAGCTTAGTTGGGGACTATGAAGAGACC.

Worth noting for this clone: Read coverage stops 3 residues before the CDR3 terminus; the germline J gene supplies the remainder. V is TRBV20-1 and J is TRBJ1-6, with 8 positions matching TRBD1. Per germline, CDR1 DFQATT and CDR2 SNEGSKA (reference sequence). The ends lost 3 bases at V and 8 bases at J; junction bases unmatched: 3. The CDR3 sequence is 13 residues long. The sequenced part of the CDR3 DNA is TGCAGTGCTAGTCAGGGGGCCGATTCACCC. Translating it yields CSASQGADSP. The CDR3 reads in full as CSASQGADSPLHF.

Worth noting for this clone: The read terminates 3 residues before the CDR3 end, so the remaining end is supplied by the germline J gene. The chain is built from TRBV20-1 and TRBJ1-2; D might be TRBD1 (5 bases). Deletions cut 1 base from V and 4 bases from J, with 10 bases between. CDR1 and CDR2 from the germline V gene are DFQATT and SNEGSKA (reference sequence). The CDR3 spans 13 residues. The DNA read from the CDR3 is TGCAGTGCTAGAGGGACAACTACCTATGGC. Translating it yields CSARGTTTYG. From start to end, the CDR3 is CSARGTTTYGYTF.

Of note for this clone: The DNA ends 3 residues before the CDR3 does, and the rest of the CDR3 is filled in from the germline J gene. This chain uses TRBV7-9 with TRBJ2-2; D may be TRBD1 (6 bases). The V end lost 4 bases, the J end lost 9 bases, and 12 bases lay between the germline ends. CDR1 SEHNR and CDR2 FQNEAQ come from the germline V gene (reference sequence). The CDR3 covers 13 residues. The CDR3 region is CASSSDSVWELFF. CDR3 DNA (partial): TGTGCCAGCAGCTCGGACAGTGTTTGGGAG.

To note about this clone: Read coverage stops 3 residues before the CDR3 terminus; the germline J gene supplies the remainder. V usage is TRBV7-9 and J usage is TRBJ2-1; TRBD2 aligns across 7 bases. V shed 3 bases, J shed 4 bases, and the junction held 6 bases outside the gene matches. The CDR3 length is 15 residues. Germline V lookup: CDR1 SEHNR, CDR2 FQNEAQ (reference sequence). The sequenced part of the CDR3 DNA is TGTGCCAGCAGCTTTTACGGGGGGTGGTACAATGAG. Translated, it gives CASSFYGGWYNE. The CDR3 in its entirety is CASSFYGGWYNEQFF.

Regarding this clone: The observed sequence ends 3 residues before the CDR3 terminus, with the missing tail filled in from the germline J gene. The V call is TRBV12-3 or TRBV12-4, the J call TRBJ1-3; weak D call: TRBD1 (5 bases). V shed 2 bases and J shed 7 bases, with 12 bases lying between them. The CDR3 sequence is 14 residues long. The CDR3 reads CASSLWSGMNTIYF. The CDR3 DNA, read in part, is TGTGCCAGCAGTTTATGGTCAGGGATGAACACC.

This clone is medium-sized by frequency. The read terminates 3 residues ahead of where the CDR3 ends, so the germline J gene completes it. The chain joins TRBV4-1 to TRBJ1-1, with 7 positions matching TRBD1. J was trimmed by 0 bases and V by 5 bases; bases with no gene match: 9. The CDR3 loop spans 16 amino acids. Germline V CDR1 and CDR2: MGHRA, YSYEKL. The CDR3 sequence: CASSSPGGSLNTEAFF. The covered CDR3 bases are TGCGCCAGCAGCTCCCCAGGGGGGTCCCTGAACACTGAA.

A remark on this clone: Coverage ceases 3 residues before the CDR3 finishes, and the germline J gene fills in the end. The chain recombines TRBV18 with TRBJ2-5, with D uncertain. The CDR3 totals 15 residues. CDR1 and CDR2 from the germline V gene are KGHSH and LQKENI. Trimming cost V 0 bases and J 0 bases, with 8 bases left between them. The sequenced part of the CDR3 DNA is TGTGCCAGCTCACCACCGGGCAGATACCAAGAGACC. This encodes CASSPPGRYQET. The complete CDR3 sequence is CASSPPGRYQETQYF.

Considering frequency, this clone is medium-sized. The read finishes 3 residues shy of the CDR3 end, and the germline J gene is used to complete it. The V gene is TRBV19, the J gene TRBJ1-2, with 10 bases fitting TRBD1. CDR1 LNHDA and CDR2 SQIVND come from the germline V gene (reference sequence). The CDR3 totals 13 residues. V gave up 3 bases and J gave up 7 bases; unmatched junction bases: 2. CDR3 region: CASSMTGGSGYTF. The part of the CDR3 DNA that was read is TGTGCCAGTAGTATGACAGGGGGCTCTGGC.

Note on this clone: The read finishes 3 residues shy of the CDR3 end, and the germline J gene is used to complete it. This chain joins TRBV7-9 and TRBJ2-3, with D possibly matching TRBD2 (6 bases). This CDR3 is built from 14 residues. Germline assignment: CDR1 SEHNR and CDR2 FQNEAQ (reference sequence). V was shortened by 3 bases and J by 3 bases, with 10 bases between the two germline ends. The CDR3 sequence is CASSFSTRTDTQYF. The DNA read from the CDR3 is TGTGCCAGCAGCTTTTCGACTAGAACAGATACG.